Listed below are T cell receptor beta chains from one sample, sequenced in a study of T-cell reconstitution after alpha-beta-depleted transplantation in children. TCRdb redid the calling of the PCR reads with MiXCR, one entry per CDR3 protein. The table has around 370,000 distinct CDR3 sequences, over 9% seen once. The sequenced sample was PBMCs from the stem cell graft donor, obtained from the stem cell graft. These receptors were obtained from a human donor who donated a stem cell graft to a child with acute lymphoblastic leukemia. Each CDR3 is given with its conserved first and last residue. A D gene is named only where the DNA matches it firmly. Clone size is stated in some rows and not others, as once, few, many or a class when expanded.

abundance: few
v_gene: TRBV7-2
d_gene: -
j_gene: TRBJ1-2
CDR3aa: CASAVSLEGYTF
CDR3nt: TGTGCCAGCGCCGTCAGCTTGGAGGGCTACACCTTC

abundance: -
v_gene: TRBV20-1
d_gene: -
j_gene: TRBJ2-1
CDR3aa: CSATTGTRYNEQFF
CDR3nt: TGCAGTGCCACTACCGGGACACGCTACAATGAGCAGTTCTTC

abundance: -
v_gene: TRBV7-8
d_gene: TRBD2
j_gene: TRBJ2-1
CDR3aa: CASSIEEPGLASDEQFF
CDR3nt: TGTGCCAGCAGCATCGAGGAACCGGGACTAGCATCCGATGAGCAGTTCTTC

abundance: many
v_gene: TRBV12-3/TRBV12-4
d_gene: TRBD1
j_gene: TRBJ2-3
CDR3aa: CASSSSGTGTDTQYF
CDR3nt: TGTGCCAGCAGTTCTTCCGGGACAGGCACAGATACGCAGTATTTT

abundance: -
v_gene: TRBV24-1
d_gene: -
j_gene: TRBJ2-1
CDR3aa: CATSARGHNEQFF
CDR3nt: TGTGCCACCAGTGCCAGGGGCCACAATGAGCAGTTCTTC

abundance: -
v_gene: TRBV12-3/TRBV12-4
d_gene: -
j_gene: TRBJ1-1
CDR3aa: CASSLKGSSTEAFF
CDR3nt: TGTGCCAGCAGTTTAAAGGGCTCGAGCACTGAAGCTTTCTTT

abundance: many
v_gene: TRBV11-3
d_gene: TRBD2
j_gene: TRBJ2-3
CDR3aa: CASSLGGVGRRASGKDADTQYF
CDR3nt: TGTGCCAGCAGCTTAGGAGGGGTAGGTCGGCGGGCTAGCGGGAAGGACGCAGATACGCAGTATTTT

abundance: few
v_gene: TRBV12-3/TRBV12-4
d_gene: TRBD2
j_gene: TRBJ2-3
CDR3aa: CASRRAGLAGEKGRTDTQYF
CDR3nt: TGTGCCAGCAGGCGGGCGGGACTAGCGGGAGAGAAGGGCCGGACAGATACGCAGTATTTT

abundance: -
v_gene: TRBV5-1
d_gene: -
j_gene: TRBJ2-7
CDR3aa: CASSPGQYQSYEQYF
CDR3nt: TGCGCCAGCAGCCCAGGACAGTATCAGTCCTACGAGCAGTACTTC

abundance: few
v_gene: TRBV7-2
d_gene: -
j_gene: TRBJ1-2
CDR3aa: CASRGGGRYGYTF
CDR3nt: TGTGCCAGCAGAGGAGGAGGGCGCTATGGCTACACCTTC

abundance: -
v_gene: TRBV5-1
d_gene: TRBD2
j_gene: TRBJ2-1
CDR3aa: CASSQTSGRDNEQFF
CDR3nt: TGCGCCAGCAGCCAGACTAGCGGGAGGGACAATGAGCAGTTCTTC

abundance: few
v_gene: TRBV10-3
d_gene: -
j_gene: TRBJ2-3
CDR3aa: CAIRGPITDTQYF
CDR3nt: TGTGCCATCAGGGGACCTATTACAGATACGCAGTATTTT

abundance: few
v_gene: TRBV5-6
d_gene: -
j_gene: TRBJ2-5
CDR3aa: CASSSWPPRETQYF
CDR3nt: TGTGCCAGCAGCTCCTGGCCTCCCCGGGAGACCCAGTACTTC

abundance: few
v_gene: TRBV4-3
d_gene: TRBD2
j_gene: TRBJ2-3
CDR3aa: CASSQEVSGRNTQYF
CDR3nt: TGCGCCAGCAGCCAAGAAGTTAGCGGGAGAAATACGCAGTATTTT

abundance: -
v_gene: TRBV28
d_gene: -
j_gene: TRBJ1-5
CDR3aa: CATDRGNYYQPQHF
CDR3nt: TGTGCCACCGACCGTGGAAACTATTATCAGCCCCAGCATTTT

abundance: -
v_gene: TRBV12-3/TRBV12-4
d_gene: -
j_gene: TRBJ2-2
CDR3aa: CASSPLGANTGELFF
CDR3nt: TGTGCCAGCAGTCCCCTCGGCGCGAACACCGGGGAGCTGTTTTTT

abundance: -
v_gene: TRBV29-1
d_gene: TRBD2
j_gene: TRBJ2-7
CDR3aa: CSVAGGRGIYEQYF
CDR3nt: TGCAGCGTTGCTGGCGGGAGGGGTATCTACGAGCAGTACTTC

abundance: few
v_gene: TRBV18
d_gene: -
j_gene: TRBJ1-1
CDR3aa: CASSPASAGRTEAFF
CDR3nt: TGTGCCAGCTCACCAGCTAGCGCAGGGCGGACTGAAGCTTTCTTT

abundance: many
v_gene: TRBV27
d_gene: -
j_gene: TRBJ2-1
CDR3aa: CASSLWGGEQFF
CDR3nt: TGTGCCAGCAGTTTATGGGGAGGCGAGCAGTTCTTC

abundance: -
v_gene: TRBV3-1
d_gene: -
j_gene: TRBJ1-4
CDR3aa: CASAPAGTLSEKLFF
CDR3nt: TGTGCCAGCGCCCCGGCCGGGACGCTTAGCGAAAAACTGTTTTTT

abundance: few
v_gene: TRBV4-1
d_gene: -
j_gene: TRBJ2-1
CDR3aa: CASSLPLGGSYNEQFF
CDR3nt: TGCGCCAGCAGCCTTCCTCTAGGGGGTTCCTACAATGAGCAGTTCTTC